Listed below are T cell receptor beta chains from one sample, sequenced in a study of shared clonotypes between healthy human individuals. Sequenced by immunoSEQ multiplex PCR; TCRdb stores in-frame clones only, minus some. This sample has about 730,000 clones, with roughly 72% found just once. Sequencing was carried out using memory CD4+ T cells sorted from blood. These receptors were collected from a woman aged 30 to 39 in good health. CDR3s include the opening cysteine and the closing phenylalanine or tryptophan. Each record gives: clone size, CDR3 length, D gene, V gene, J gene, CDR3 protein, CDR3 DNA. A D gene is named only where the DNA matches it firmly. For some rows the clone size is stated as once, few or many, or as a class when expanded; others skip it.

.	15	TRBD1	TRBV18	TRBJ2-5	CASSRGTGPKETQYF	TGTGCCAGCTCACGAGGGACAGGGCCAAAAGAGACCCAGTACTTC
.	14	.	TRBV5-6	TRBJ1-4	CASSLHNTNEKLFF	TGTGCCAGCAGCCTCCACAACACTAATGAAAAACTGTTTTTT
once	17	TRBD2	TRBV11-2	TRBJ2-7	CASSSPFERESAYEQYF	TGTGCCAGCAGCTCCCCCTTTGAGCGGGAGTCCGCCTACGAGCAGTACTTC
.	17	.	TRBV4-1	TRBJ2-1	CASSQFAVGGGGNEQFF	TGCGCCAGCAGCCAATTTGCGGTTGGGGGAGGTGGCAATGAGCAGTTCTTC
few	16	TRBD2	TRBV5-1	TRBJ2-5	CASSLTGAGSQETQYF	TGCGCCAGCAGCTTGACGGGAGCGGGGTCCCAAGAGACCCAGTACTTC
once	15	TRBD1	TRBV19	TRBJ2-2	CASSIWTGGAGELFF	TGTGCCAGTAGTATTTGGACAGGAGGAGCCGGGGAGCTGTTTTTT
many	12	.	TRBV29-1	TRBJ1-2	CSVESGPYGYTF	TGCAGCGTTGAGTCAGGGCCCTATGGCTACACCTTC
.	14	.	TRBV6-6	TRBJ2-7	CASSYLESSYEQYF	TGTGCCAGCAGTTACCTAGAATCCTCCTACGAGCAGTACTTC
.	15	TRBD2	TRBV7-8	TRBJ2-1	CASMPGGAGRFEQFF	TGTGCCAGCATGCCGGGGGGAGCGGGGAGATTTGAGCAGTTCTTC
.	14	.	TRBV27	TRBJ1-3	CASERSGRLNTIYF	TGTGCCAGCGAGCGGTCCGGACGGTTAAACACCATATATTTT
.	15	.	TRBV18	TRBJ1-3	CASSAAQGTGNTIYF	TGTGCCAGCTCAGCCGCCCAGGGGACTGGAAACACCATATATTTT
.	13	.	TRBV5-4	TRBJ2-7	CASSLPGDYEQYF	TGTGCCAGCAGCTTGCCCGGGGACTACGAGCAGTACTTC
once	12	TRBD2	TRBV10-2	TRBJ2-7	CASSGGSYEQYF	TGCGCCAGCTCTGGCGGGAGCTACGAGCAGTACTTC
.	13	.	TRBV29-1	TRBJ1-5	CSVGEGSNQPQHF	TGCAGCGTTGGGGAGGGAAGCAATCAGCCCCAGCATTTT
.	15	TRBD1	TRBV7-2	TRBJ1-2	CASSLGRTGNYGYTF	TGTGCCAGCAGCTTAGGACGGACAGGGAACTATGGCTACACCTTC
.	18	TRBD2	TRBV13	TRBJ2-2	CASSLGGLAGGSTGELFF	TGTGCCAGCAGCTTAGGCGGACTAGCGGGAGGAAGTACCGGGGAGCTGTTTTTT
.	15	.	TRBV4-1	TRBJ2-7	CASSQLQTLTYEQYF	TGCGCCAGCAGCCAATTACAGACTCTTACCTACGAGCAGTACTTC